This passage covers 2 T cell receptor beta chains from one sample sequenced in a study of T cells in Graves' hyperthyroidism and ophthalmopathy. Amplification yielded TCR beta CDR3 regions, with RNA transcripts as the source. The HTBI primer set drove a first-round RT-PCR of the TCR CDR3. TCRdb re-analysed the multiplex PCR reads in MiXCR, keeping a single row per CDR3 protein. The table has roughly 280,000 distinct CDR3 sequences, approximately 17% seen once. The sequenced sample was blood. The source of these receptors is a woman aged 55-70 years with Graves' ophthalmopathy.

Many counts were recorded for this clonotype. The chain has TRBV7-2 and TRBJ2-7; maybe TRBD1 (5 bases). Germline V gene sequence: CDR1 SGHTA, CDR2 FQGNSA. Trimming stripped 0 bases from V and 1 base from J, with 10 bases between. The CDR3 has 15 residues. The CDR3 loop is CASSLASRQSYEQYF. Here the CDR3 DNA reads TGTGCCAGCAGCTTAGCAAGTCGACAGTCCTACGAGCAGTACTTC.

This clonotype occurred many times. The chain joins TRBV3-1 to TRBJ2-7; D is possibly TRBD1 (6 bases). V was trimmed by 3 bases and J by 6 bases, leaving 12 bases between them. CDR1 and CDR2 from the germline V gene are LGHDT and YNNKEL (reference sequence). The CDR3 contains 13 residues. Here the CDR3 reads CASSHRGSGEQYF. The CDR3 bases are TGTGCCAGCAGCCATAGGGGGTCCGGCGAGCAGTACTTC.